This T cell receptor (beta chain) was identified in a study of T cells in Graves' hyperthyroidism and ophthalmopathy. Study details: Staff took peripheral blood when the initial diagnosis was made, before any treatment began.

The CDR3 is 15 amino acids. The ends were cut back, 0 bases at V and 4 bases at J, with 9 bases in the middle. The germline CDR1 and CDR2 sequences are LGHDT and YNNKEL (reference sequence). TCR beta CDR3 sequences were amplified from RNA transcripts. HTBI primers were the set used in a first-round RT-PCR of the TCR CDR3. TCRdb re-derived calls from the multiplex PCR reads in MiXCR, one entry per CDR3 protein. The table has under 400,000 distinct CDR3 sequences, over 11% seen once. Study results and limitations: Most clonotypes expanded in the thyroid (above 0.001) were also present in blood.

This clonotype was seen more than once but under ten times. Its matching antigen is unknown. Clinical symptoms, serum thyroxine, TRAb, thyroid ultrasound and orbital computed tomography established diagnosis. Input material: blood. The source of this sequence is a woman aged 55-75 years with Graves' hyperthyroidism. The chain is built from TRBV3-1 and TRBJ2-2, with D perhaps matching TRBD1 (6 bases). CDR3 in amino acids: CASSQEWGLTGELFF. CDR3 coding DNA: TGTGCCAGCAGCCAAGAGTGGGGGCTCACCGGGGAGCTGTTTTTT.